A selection of T cell receptor beta chains follows, all from one sample in a study of T cell responses to AZD1222 COVID-19 vaccine. Method: immunoSEQ multiplex PCR; TCRdb's copy keeps in-frame clones and lacks some. The table has roughly 150,000 clones, roughly 87% seen once. The sample was peripheral blood, taken 28 days after the second AZD1222 dose. The receptors shown here come from an adult who received the AZD1222 COVID-19 vaccine. Both conserved end residues are part of each CDR3. The D gene is left open where the match is weak. Some rows mark clone size as missing; the rest say once, few, many or name a class of expanded clone.

size: once
D: NA
J: TRBJ1-1
V: TRBV19
length: 13
DNA: TGTGCCAGTAGACAGGGAGGCAACACTGAAGCTTTCTTT
CDR3: CASRQGGNTEAFF

size: NA
D: TRBD2
J: TRBJ2-3
V: TRBV19
length: 16
DNA: TGTGCCAGTAGTATGGGGACTACAGCCGGCACAGATACGCAGTATTTT
CDR3: CASSMGTTAGTDTQYF

size: few
D: NA
J: TRBJ1-3
V: TRBV12-3/TRBV12-4
length: 11
DNA: TGTGCCAGCAGCCCTCTAAACACCATATATTTT
CDR3: CASSPLNTIYF

size: NA
D: TRBD2
J: TRBJ2-7
V: TRBV9
length: 16
DNA: TGTGCCAGCAGCGTAGTGGCTAGCGGGGGGGCCGACGAGCAGTACTTC
CDR3: CASSVVASGGADEQYF

size: NA
D: NA
J: TRBJ1-2
V: TRBV4-2
length: 18
DNA: TGTGCCAGCAGCCAAGGCCACGGGTCAGCCCCTGGGGACTATGGCTACACCTTC
CDR3: CASSQGHGSAPGDYGYTF

size: NA
D: NA
J: TRBJ2-6
V: TRBV6-6
length: 13
DNA: TGTGCCAGCAGTCAGTACGGGGCCAACGTCCTGACTTTC
CDR3: CASSQYGANVLTF

size: few
D: NA
J: TRBJ1-4
V: TRBV10-2
length: 16
DNA: TGCGCCAGCACCCTGCCTCAGACCAGGGGAAATGAAAAACTGTTTTTT
CDR3: CASTLPQTRGNEKLFF

size: NA
D: NA
J: TRBJ1-2
V: TRBV29-1
length: 12
DNA: TGCAGCGTTGAGACGGAGGACTATGGCTACACCTTC
CDR3: CSVETEDYGYTF

size: few
D: TRBD1
J: TRBJ1-2
V: TRBV2
length: 15
DNA: TGTGCCAGCCAGCCCGACAGGGCGACAAATGGGGGCTACACCTTC
CDR3: CASQPDRATNGGYTF

size: NA
D: NA
J: TRBJ1-1
V: TRBV15
length: 14
DNA: TGTGCCACCAGCAGAGGACAGTATCCCCCTGAAGCTTTCTTT
CDR3: CATSRGQYPPEAFF

size: NA
D: NA
J: TRBJ1-5
V: TRBV4-1
length: 15
DNA: TGCGCCAGCAGCCCAACGGGTAAGGGCAATCAGCCCCAGCATTTT
CDR3: CASSPTGKGNQPQHF

size: NA
D: NA
J: TRBJ1-5
V: TRBV7-8
length: 15
DNA: TGTGCCAGCAGCACCATGTTGGGAGCGGATCAGCCCCAGCATTTT
CDR3: CASSTMLGADQPQHF

size: NA
D: NA
J: TRBJ2-4
V: TRBV3-1/TRBV3-2
length: 12
DNA: TGTGCCAGCAGCCAAGATCTGGGCATTCAGTACTTC
CDR3: CASSQDLGIQYF

size: once
D: NA
J: TRBJ2-5
V: TRBV3-1/TRBV3-2
length: 15
DNA: TGTGCCAGCAGCCAAGAGGTCAAAACGAGGGAGACCCAGTACTTC
CDR3: CASSQEVKTRETQYF

size: NA
D: NA
J: TRBJ1-2
V: TRBV2
length: 13
DNA: TGTGCCAGCAGGAGAGACAGCGAATATGGCTACACCTTC
CDR3: CASRRDSEYGYTF

size: once
D: NA
J: TRBJ1-2
V: TRBV6-1
length: 13
DNA: TGTGCCAGCAGTGAAAGGGATAACTATGGCTACACCTTC
CDR3: CASSERDNYGYTF

size: NA
D: NA
J: TRBJ2-6
V: TRBV4-1
length: 15
DNA: TGCGCCAGCAGCCAAGGGACAGCTGGGGCCAACGTCCTGACTTTC
CDR3: CASSQGTAGANVLTF